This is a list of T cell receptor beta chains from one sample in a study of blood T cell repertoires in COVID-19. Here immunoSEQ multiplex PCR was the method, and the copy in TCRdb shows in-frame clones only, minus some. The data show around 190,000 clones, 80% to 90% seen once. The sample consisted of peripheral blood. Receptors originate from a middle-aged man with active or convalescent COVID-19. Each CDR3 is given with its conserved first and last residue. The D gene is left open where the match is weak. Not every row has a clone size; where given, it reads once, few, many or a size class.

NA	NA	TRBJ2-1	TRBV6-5	TGTGCCAGCAGTTACTCTAGGGAGGCTCAGTTCTTC	CASSYSREAQFF
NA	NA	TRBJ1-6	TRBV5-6	TGTGCCAGCAGCTTTTGGGGAGTACCCCTCCACTTT	CASSFWGVPLHF
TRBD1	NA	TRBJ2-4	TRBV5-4	TGTGCCAGCAGCGCCGACAGGGGTGTAGGAAACATTCAGTACTTC	CASSADRGVGNIQYF
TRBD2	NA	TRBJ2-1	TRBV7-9	TGTGCCAGCAGCTCGGGACTAGCGGGAGGAAGCAATGAGCAGTTCTTC	CASSSGLAGGSNEQFF
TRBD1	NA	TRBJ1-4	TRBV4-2	TGTGCCAGCAGCCAAGATGGGGGACAGGCGGGTGAAAAACTGTTTTTT	CASSQDGGQAGEKLFF
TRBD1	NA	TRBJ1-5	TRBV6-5	TGTGCCAGCAGCGGGACAGCTTATAGCAATCAGCCCCAGCATTTT	CASSGTAYSNQPQHF
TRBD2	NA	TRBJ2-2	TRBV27	TGTGCCAGCAGACTAGCGGGACTTAACACCGGGGAGCTGTTTTTT	CASRLAGLNTGELFF
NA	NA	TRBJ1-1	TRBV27	TGTGCCAGCAGCCCTGGGGGGGGCCACACTGAAGCTTTCTTT	CASSPGGGHTEAFF
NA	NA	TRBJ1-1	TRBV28	TGTGCCAGCAGTTTCCGGGGGAGGCGGAGTGAAGCTTTCTTT	CASSFRGRRSEAFF
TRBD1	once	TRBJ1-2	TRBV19	TGTGCCAGTAGTACTGGACAGGCTTATTCTGGCTACACCTTC	CASSTGQAYSGYTF
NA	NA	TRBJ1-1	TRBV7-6	TGTGCCAGCACCGGGGAGGGCTCTGAAGCTTTCTTT	CASTGEGSEAFF
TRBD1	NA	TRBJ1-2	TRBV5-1	TGCGCCAGCAGCCCAATCGTGACAGGGGGCGGCTACACCTTC	CASSPIVTGGGYTF
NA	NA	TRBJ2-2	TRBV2	TGTGCCAGCAGTGAATTAGTGGTGTCCGGGGAGCTGTTTTTT	CASSELVVSGELFF
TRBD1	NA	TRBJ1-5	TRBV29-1	TGCAGCGTTGATACAGGGGATCAGCCCCAGCATTTT	CSVDTGDQPQHF
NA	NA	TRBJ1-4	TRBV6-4	TGTGCCAGCCTCTATGAAAAACTGTTTTTT	CASLYEKLFF
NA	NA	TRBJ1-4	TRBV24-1	TGTGCCACCAGACGAAAGGACGGACTGGTTAATGAAAAACTGTTTTTT	CATRRKDGLVNEKLFF
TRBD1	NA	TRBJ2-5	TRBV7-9	TGTGCCAGCAGCTTAGCCGGGACAGGGTTACGAGAGACCCAGTACTTC	CASSLAGTGLRETQYF
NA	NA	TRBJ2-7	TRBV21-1	TGTGCCAGCAGCAAAGTTAGGAGACTGTTCACCTACGAGCAGTACTTC	CASSKVRRLFTYEQYF
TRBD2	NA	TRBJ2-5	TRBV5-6	TGTGCCAGCACCGGGGTTAGCGGGGGGCCCCTGGGGACCCAGTACTTC	CASTGVSGGPLGTQYF
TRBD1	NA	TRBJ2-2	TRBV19	TGTGCCAGTAACCTGGACAGGGCTCGAACCGGGGAGCTGTTTTTT	CASNLDRARTGELFF
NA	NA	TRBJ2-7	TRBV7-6	TGTGCCAGCAGCCAGGGGTCTAACTACGAGCAGTACTTC	CASSQGSNYEQYF
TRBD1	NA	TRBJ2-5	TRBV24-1	TGTGCCACCAGTGACCTAGGGACAGGGGGCGCGGAGACCCAGTACTTC	CATSDLGTGGAETQYF
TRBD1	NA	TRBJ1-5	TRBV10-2	TGCGCCAGCAGTGAGAGGGACAGGGGATTCAATCAGCCCCAGCATTTT	CASSERDRGFNQPQHF
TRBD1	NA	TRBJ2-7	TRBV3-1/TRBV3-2	TGTGCCAGCAGCCAAGCCGGGACAGGGAATGAGCAGTACTTC	CASSQAGTGNEQYF
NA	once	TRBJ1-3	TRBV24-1	TGTGCCACCAGTGATACCAGGGCGAACTCTGGAAACACCATATATTTT	CATSDTRANSGNTIYF
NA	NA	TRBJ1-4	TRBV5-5	TGTGCCAGCAGCTCTTTACCGAGTAATGAAAAACTGTTTTTT	CASSSLPSNEKLFF
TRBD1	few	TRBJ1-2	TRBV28	TGTGCCAGCAGGTGGACAGGGGTTTATGGCTACACCTTC	CASRWTGVYGYTF
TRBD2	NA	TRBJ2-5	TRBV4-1	TGCGCCAGCAGCCCCATCAGACTAGCGGGAGGTGGCGAGACCCAGTACTTC	CASSPIRLAGGGETQYF
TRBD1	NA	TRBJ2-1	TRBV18	TGTGCCAGCTCAAGGACAGGGGACTACAATGAGCAGTTCTTC	CASSRTGDYNEQFF
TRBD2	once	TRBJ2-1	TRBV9	TGTGCCAGCAGCGTAACTAGCGGGAGTAATGAGCAGTTCTTC	CASSVTSGSNEQFF
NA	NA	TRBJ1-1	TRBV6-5	TGTGCCAGTGTCTTGGCGGGGGGCACTGAAGCTTTCTTT	CASVLAGGTEAFF
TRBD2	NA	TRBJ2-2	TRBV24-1	TGTGCCACCAGTGATTCTGCTAGCGGGAGGTCCGGGGAGCTGTTTTTT	CATSDSASGRSGELFF
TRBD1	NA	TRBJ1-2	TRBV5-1	TGCGCCAGCAGCCTGGGACAGGGGGCCTATGGCTACACCTTC	CASSLGQGAYGYTF
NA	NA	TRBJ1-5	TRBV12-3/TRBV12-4	TGTGCCAGCAGTTTTTCCGGCAATCAGCCCCAGCATTTT	CASSFSGNQPQHF
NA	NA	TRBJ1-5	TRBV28	TGTGCCAGCAGGCGACAGGTAGGGGAGCCCCAGCATTTT	CASRRQVGEPQHF
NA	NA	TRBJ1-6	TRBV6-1	TGTGCCAGCAGTGTGGCGGGGTGGGGCTCCTATAATTCACCCCTCCACTTT	CASSVAGWGSYNSPLHF
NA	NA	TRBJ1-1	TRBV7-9	TGTGCCAGCAGCCGCCTGAAGACAGTGAACACTGAAGCTTTCTTT	CASSRLKTVNTEAFF
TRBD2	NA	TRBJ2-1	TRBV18	TGTGCCAGCTCACTGACTAGCGGTGGGACTAGCTCCTACAATGAGCAGTTCTTC	CASSLTSGGTSSYNEQFF
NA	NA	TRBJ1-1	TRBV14	TGTGCCAGCAGCCAATCTCCAGGGGTAACTGAAGCTTTCTTT	CASSQSPGVTEAFF
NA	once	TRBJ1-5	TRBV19	TGTGCCAGCCAAGGACAGATAGGTCAGCCCCAGCATTTT	CASQGQIGQPQHF
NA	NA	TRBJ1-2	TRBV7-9	TGTGCCAGCAGTTATGGACTTGATTATGGCTACACCTTC	CASSYGLDYGYTF
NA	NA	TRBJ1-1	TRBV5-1	TGCGCCAGCAGCCCTGGGAGGGGGGACACTGAAGCTTTCTTT	CASSPGRGDTEAFF
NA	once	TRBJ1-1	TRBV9	TGTGCCAGCAGCCCCCGTGGGGGGTTGAACACTGAAGCTTTCTTT	CASSPRGGLNTEAFF